This TCR beta chain was identified in a study of blood T cell repertoires in COVID-19. The CDR3 has 17 residues. The germline CDR1 and CDR2 sequences are LNHDA and SQIVND (reference sequence). V was clipped by 6 bases and J by 0 bases; unmatched bases: 13. Symptom resolution, clearance, or two negative PCRs marked the recovered donors of Cohort 3. Method: immunoSEQ multiplex PCR; TCRdb's copy keeps in-frame clones and lacks some. The sample consists of a few hundred thousand clones, 82% of them appearing once. The TCR originated in a woman aged 55-69 years who had recovered from COVID-19. This rearrangement joins TRBV19 to TRBJ1-2; TRBD1 agrees at 7 bases. The sequencing sample was made of PBMCs or T cells enriched from blood (not recorded which). CDR3 in DNA: TGTGCCAGTAGGGGCGGGGACAGAGATCTAGCTAACTATGGCTACACCTTC. Translation: CASRGGDRDLANYGYTF.